This TCR beta chain was identified during a study of type 1 and type 2 diabetes patients. On the study more broadly: Samples came from type 1 diabetic, type 2 diabetic or nondiabetic people, recruited in China.

This CDR3 is built from 16 residues. Germline CDR1 is SGHTA and CDR2 is FQGNSA. With 0 bases clipped from V and 6 bases from J, the junction kept 7 bases outside the gene matches. Genomic DNA was the PCR template. The TCR beta CDR3 region was amplified using 30 forward and 13 reverse primers. TCRdb itself ran the multiplex PCR reads through MiXCR, one entry per CDR3 protein. The sample carries around 300,000 distinct CDR3 sequences, 45% to 60% recorded once. About this clonotype itself: This could be a read error, since a much larger clone is one nucleotide away.

This TCR derives from a man younger than 30 with type 2 diabetes. The chain couples TRBV7-2 to TRBJ1-1; 10 bases are shared with TRBD1. Material: peripheral blood mononuclear cells (PBMCs). The CDR3 region has the DNA TGTGCCAGCAGCTTAGCTGTCCAGACAGGGGGCGCTGAAGCTTTCTTT. Protein product: CASSLAVQTGGAEAFF.